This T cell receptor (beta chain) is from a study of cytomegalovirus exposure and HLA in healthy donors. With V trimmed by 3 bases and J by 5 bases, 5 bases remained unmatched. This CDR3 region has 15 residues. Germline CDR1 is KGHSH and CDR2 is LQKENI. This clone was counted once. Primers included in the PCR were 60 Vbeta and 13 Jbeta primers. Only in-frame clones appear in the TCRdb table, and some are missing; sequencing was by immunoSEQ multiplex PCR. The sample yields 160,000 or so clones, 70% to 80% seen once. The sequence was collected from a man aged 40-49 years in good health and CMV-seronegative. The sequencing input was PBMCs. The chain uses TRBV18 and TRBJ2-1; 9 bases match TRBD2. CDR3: CASSPWTSDHNEQFF. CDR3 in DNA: TGTGCCAGCTCACCTTGGACTAGCGATCACAATGAGCAGTTCTTC.